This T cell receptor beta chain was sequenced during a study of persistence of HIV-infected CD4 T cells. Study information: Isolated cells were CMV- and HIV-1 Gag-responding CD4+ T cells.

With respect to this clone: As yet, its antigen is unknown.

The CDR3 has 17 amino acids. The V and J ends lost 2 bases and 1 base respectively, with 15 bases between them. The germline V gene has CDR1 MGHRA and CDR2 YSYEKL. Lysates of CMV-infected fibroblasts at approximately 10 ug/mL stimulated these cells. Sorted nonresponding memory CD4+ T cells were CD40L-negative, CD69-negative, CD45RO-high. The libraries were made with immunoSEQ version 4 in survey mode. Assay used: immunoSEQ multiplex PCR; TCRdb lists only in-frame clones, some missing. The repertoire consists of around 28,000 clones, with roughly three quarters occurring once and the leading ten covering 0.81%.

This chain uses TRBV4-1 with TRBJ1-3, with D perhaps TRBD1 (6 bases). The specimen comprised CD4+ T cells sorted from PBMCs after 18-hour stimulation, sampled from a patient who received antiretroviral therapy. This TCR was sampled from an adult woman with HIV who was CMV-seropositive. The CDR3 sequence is CASSQTPSRGSGNTIYF. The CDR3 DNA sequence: TGCGCCAGCAGCCAAACTCCGTCCAGGGGATCTGGAAACACCATATATTTT.